The 22 T cell receptor beta chains in this list originate from one sample, sequenced in a study of blood T cells in healthy people across ages. It was with a sample-barcoded 5' primer and a J-beta primer mix that a second PCR of roughly 7 to 12 cycles was run. TCRdb fed the 5' RACE reads into MiXCR, producing one record per CDR3 protein. This sample has 600,000 or so distinct CDR3 sequences, with roughly 48% found just once. Sequenced sample: blood. Every receptor here comes from an older man in good health.

The gene calls are TRBV7-2 and TRBJ2-3; maybe TRBD2 (5 bases). V shed 5 bases and J shed 8 bases, with 20 bases lying between them. The CDR3 is 15 residues long. The germline gives CDR1 SGHTA, CDR2 FQGNSA. The CDR3 sequence is CASSPSNEARGTQYF. CDR3 nucleotides: TGTGCCAGCAGCCCCTCCAACGAGGCCCGGGGTACGCAGTATTTT.

This clonotype was seen a single time. The chain employs TRBV7-9 and TRBJ2-1; 9 nucleotides match TRBD2. CDR1 SEHNR and CDR2 FQNEAQ come from the germline V gene (reference sequence). V lost 2 bases to trimming and J lost 6 bases; unmatched junction nucleotides: 14. This CDR3 has 18 amino acids. This CDR3 is CASSLLPPGLARTNEQFF. As DNA, the CDR3 is TGTGCCAGCAGCTTACTTCCCCCGGGACTAGCTAGGACCAATGAGCAGTTCTTC. Looking up the rest from reference TRBV7-9 and TRBJ2-1 gives the full variable domain: DTGVSQNPRHKITKRGQNVTFRCDPISEHNRLYWYRQTLGQGPEFLTYFQNEAQLEKSRLLSDRFSAERPKGSFSTLEIQRTEQGDSAMYLCASSLLPPGLARTNEQFFGPGTRLTVL.

The V gene is TRBV20-1, the J gene TRBJ2-7; 10 nucleotides line up with TRBD2. This CDR3 is built from 15 residues. The V and J ends lost 2 bases and 2 bases, in that order; junction bases with no gene match: 6. Germline CDR1 reads DFQATT; CDR2 reads SNEGSKA (reference sequence). For the CDR3, the DNA is TGCAGTGCTAGAAACCCGGGACTAGCGCCCTACGAGCAGTACTTC. Its protein product is CSARNPGLAPYEQYF.

This chain uses TRBV7-9 with TRBJ2-7; D not certain. V was shortened by 3 bases and J by 0 bases, with 9 bases between the two germline ends. Looked up from germline, CDR1 is SEHNR and CDR2 is FQNEAQ (reference sequence). The CDR3 loop spans 14 amino acids. DNA of the CDR3: TGTGCCAGCAGCTTCAGTCTACTCTCCTACGAGCAGTACTTC. Translated, it gives CASSFSLLSYEQYF.

This sequence joins TRBV5-1 and TRBJ2-1; D may be TRBD2 (6 bases). This CDR3 contains 17 residues. The V end was cut by 1 base, the J end by 0 bases, with 14 bases between. Germline CDR1 and CDR2: SGHRS and YFSETQ. CDR3 in amino acids: CASSLSIGTGSYNEQFF. As DNA, the CDR3 is TGCGCCAGCAGCTTGTCAATAGGGACTGGCTCCTACAATGAGCAGTTCTTC.

This chain links TRBV6-1 with TRBJ2-5, with D possibly called TRBD1 or TRBD2 (6 bases each). The better agreement between TRBJ2-7 and the DNA end casts doubt on the J call. Germline V gene sequence: CDR1 MNHNS, CDR2 SASEGT. The CDR3 has 15 residues. CDR3 sequence: CASTRGGPGPNEQYF. The CDR3 DNA reads as TGTGCCAGCACCCGTGGGGGGCCAGGACCTAACGAGCAGTACTTC.

The CDR3 loop is CSVSDGYEKLFF. CDR3 bases: TGCAGCGTTTCCGACGGCTATGAAAAACTGTTTTTT. The chain couples TRBV29-1 to TRBJ1-4; D not certain. The CDR3 sequence is 12 residues long. V gave up 5 bases and J gave up 6 bases, with 10 bases separating them. CDR1 is SQVTM and CDR2 is ANQGSEA in the germline V gene.

The chain links TRBV25-1 to TRBJ1-4; D perhaps matches TRBD1 (6 bases). Looked up from germline, CDR1 is MGHDK and CDR2 is SYGVNS. CDR3 length: 16 residues. V was shortened by 1 base and J by 8 bases, with 17 bases between the two germline ends. CDR3 loop: CASSELSTGQGEKLFF. The CDR3 DNA is TGTGCCAGCAGTGAATTAAGTACAGGGCAAGGAGAAAAACTGTTTTTT.

The chain is built from TRBV4-3 and TRBJ2-7; 7 bases match TRBD2. In germline, CDR1 is LGHNA, CDR2 YSLEER. The V segment lost 3 bases and the J segment 1 base; nucleotides outside the gene matches: 6. The CDR3 is made up of 15 amino acids. CDR3 sequence reads: CASSHRTSASYEQYF. CDR3 nucleotides: TGCGCCAGCAGCCATCGAACTAGCGCATCCTACGAGCAGTACTTC.

This chain uses TRBV20-1 with TRBJ2-1, with D uncertain. CDR1 and CDR2 from the germline V gene are DFQATT and SNEGSKA (reference sequence). The CDR3 covers 11 residues. V lost 6 bases, J lost 14 bases, and 17 bases lay in between. The CDR3 region has the DNA TGCAGTGCGGACCGACAAGAGATGGAGTTCTTC. Protein sequence: CSADRQEMEFF.

CDR3 coding DNA: TGTGCCAGCAGTTCGGTACGACAGGGGAACCAAGAGACCCAGTACTTC. Translated: CASSSVRQGNQETQYF. The chain links TRBV28 to TRBJ2-5; 8 positions agree with TRBD1. The ends lost 4 bases at V and 0 bases at J; junction bases unmatched: 7. The CDR3 is 16 amino acids. The germline V gene encodes CDR1 MDHEN and CDR2 SYDVKM.

The sample holds a few counts of this clonotype. The V gene is TRBV7-9, the J gene TRBJ2-7; the D is unclear. This CDR3 is 15 amino acids long. The V gene lost 1 base and the J gene lost 0 bases, with 10 bases spanning the gap. Germline V gene sequence: CDR1 SEHNR, CDR2 FQNEAQ (reference sequence). The CDR3, as DNA: TGTGCCAGCAGCTTAGGACGGATGAGCTCCTACGAGCAGTACTTC. It is translated as CASSLGRMSSYEQYF.

The rearrangement links TRBV10-2 to TRBJ2-1; D is ambiguous. There are 15 residues in the CDR3. The V end was cut by 6 bases, the J end by 0 bases, with 12 bases between. Germline CDR1 reads WSHSY; CDR2 reads SAAADI. CDR3: CASRNDGDSYNEQFF. CDR3 sequence (DNA): TGCGCCAGCAGGAACGACGGTGACTCCTACAATGAGCAGTTCTTC.

This clonotype was counted only a few times. V and J are TRBV27 and TRBJ2-1; 8 bases align to TRBD2. V gave up 4 bases and J gave up 4 bases; unmatched junction bases: 6. This CDR3 is 15 amino acids long. CDR1 and CDR2 (germline): MNHEY, SMNVEV (reference sequence). The CDR3 DNA follows: TGTGCCAGCAGTTCCGCTTCGGGAGGGTACAATGAGCAGTTCTTC. Protein sequence: CASSSASGGYNEQFF.

The table lists this clonotype with a few counts. This CDR3 is CASSQKSNYGYTF. CDR3 DNA: TGTGCCAGCAGTCAGAAATCTAACTATGGCTACACCTTC. The V and J genes are TRBV12-3 or TRBV12-4 and TRBJ1-2, with no clear D. This CDR3 region has 13 residues. Trimming removed 5 bases at V and 0 bases at J, with 7 bases between.

This clonotype was counted ten times or more. A read error may be the cause here, since a much bigger clone is one base away. V and J are TRBV27 and TRBJ1-5, with D unclear. Germline V gene data show CDR1 as MNHEY and CDR2 as SMNVEV (reference sequence). This CDR3 region has 14 residues. This chain's CDR3 is CASSVSGLNQPQHF. CDR3 nucleotide sequence: TGTGCCAGCAGTGTATCCGGGCTAAATCAGCCCCAGCATTTT.

With regard to this clonotype: Sequence at one end of the junction differs from germline and may be a read error. The chain employs TRBV7-2 and TRBJ1-2; 9 positions match TRBD1. Germline CDR1 SGHTA, CDR2 FQGNSA. The CDR3 has 16 residues. The CDR3 spells CASSQGTGKTNYGYIF. The CDR3 DNA follows: TGTGCCAGCAGCCAGGGGACAGGGAAAACCAACTATGGCTACATCTTC.

This clonotype was picked up a small number of times. CDR3 nucleotide sequence: TGTGCCAGCAGGAAGGCGGGGGCCACCTACGAGCAGTACTTC. Translating it yields CASRKAGATYEQYF. The V and J genes are TRBV2 and TRBJ2-5; D is perhaps TRBD2 (7 bases). TRBJ2-7 matches the DNA end more closely, so the J call is doubtful. This CDR3 comprises 14 residues. The germline gives CDR1 SNHLY, CDR2 FYNNEI.

The rearrangement links TRBV7-2 to TRBJ1-2; no clear D. Germline CDR1 reads SGHTA; CDR2 reads FQGNSA. Trimming stripped 0 bases from V and 4 bases from J, with 15 bases between. This CDR3 region has 16 residues. CDR3 in amino acids: CASSLALEVVIYGYTF. In nucleotides, the CDR3 is TGTGCCAGCAGCTTAGCGTTGGAGGTGGTGATCTATGGCTACACCTTC.

This clonotype was found a few times. A much larger clone differs by one base, so this may be a read error. The chain has TRBV6-6 and TRBJ2-5, with a weak D call TRBD1 (6 bases). V lost 7 bases, J lost 11 bases, and 29 bases lay in between. Germline CDR1 MNHNY, CDR2 SVGAGI (reference sequence). This CDR3 has 16 amino acids. CDR3 in amino acids: CASTPRGGGAPNEQYF. CDR3 bases: TGTGCCAGCACCCCTCGAGGGGGTGGGGCCCCCAATGAGCAGTACTTC.

The chain has TRBV7-8 and TRBJ2-6; D is possibly TRBD2 (5 bases). Trimming took off 5 bases at V and 0 bases at J, with 8 bases between the two ends. Germline CDR1 and CDR2: SGHVS and FQNEAQ. The CDR3 loop spans 15 amino acids. The CDR3 bases are TGTGCCAGCAGCGCGACTACCTCTGGGGCCAACGTCCTGACTTTC. This gives the protein CASSATTSGANVLTF. The variable domain in full, with the rest retrieved from reference TRBV7-8 and TRBJ2-6, is GAGVSQSPRYKVAKRGQDVALRCDPISGHVSLFWYQQALGQGPEFLTYFQNEAQLDKSGLPSDRFFAERPEGSVSTLKIQRTQQEDSAVYLCASSATTSGANVLTFGAGSRLTVL.

V gene TRBV5-1 combines with J gene TRBJ2-5; no clear D. In germline, CDR1 is SGHRS, CDR2 YFSETQ. V was clipped by 2 bases and J by 5 bases, with 13 bases between them. CDR3 length equals 14 residues. CDR3 DNA: TGCGCCAGCAGCTTAGGGTCTAAAGGGGAGACCCAGTACTTC. This sequence encodes CASSLGSKGETQYF.